These T cell receptor beta chains were read from a single sample in a study of OX40 agonist ivuxolimab in advanced cancers. Generated by immunoSEQ multiplex PCR, the TCRdb table keeps only in-frame clones and is missing some. The data show about 98,000 clones, approximately 90% seen once. Sequenced here: CD4+ or CD8+ T cells sorted from blood, sampled in a trial of the OX40 agonist ivuxolimab. Receptor source: an adult with an advanced solid tumor such as melanoma, head and neck, liver or kidney cancer. Each CDR3 is given with its conserved first and last residue. D genes are given only for firm matches. Size is omitted from some rows. Given values are once, few, many or a class for expanded clones.

d_gene: .; j_gene: TRBJ2-5; v_gene: TRBV27; abundance: .; len: 13; CDR3nt: TGTGCCAGCAGTGGATCCGTGGGTGAGACCCAGTACTTC; CDR3aa: CASSGSVGETQYF
d_gene: .; j_gene: TRBJ2-5; v_gene: TRBV5-4; abundance: .; len: 13; CDR3nt: TGTGCCAGCAGCTCCGGCGAGGAAGAGACCCAGTACTTC; CDR3aa: CASSSGEEETQYF
d_gene: .; j_gene: TRBJ1-1; v_gene: TRBV5-1; abundance: .; len: 13; CDR3nt: TGCGCCAGCAGCTTGGTCACGAACACTGAAGCTTTCTTT; CDR3aa: CASSLVTNTEAFF
d_gene: TRBD1; j_gene: TRBJ1-5; v_gene: TRBV6-5; abundance: .; len: 13; CDR3nt: TGTGCCAGCACCTCAGACAGGGTTCAGCCCCAGCATTTT; CDR3aa: CASTSDRVQPQHF
d_gene: .; j_gene: TRBJ1-5; v_gene: TRBV6-5; abundance: .; len: 14; CDR3nt: TGTGCCAGCAGTTACTCGTTGGCATATCAGCCCCAGCATTTT; CDR3aa: CASSYSLAYQPQHF
d_gene: .; j_gene: TRBJ2-3; v_gene: TRBV29-1; abundance: .; len: 12; CDR3nt: TGCAGCGTCAAAGGATCTACAGATACGCAGTATTTT; CDR3aa: CSVKGSTDTQYF
d_gene: .; j_gene: TRBJ2-2; v_gene: TRBV11-3; abundance: once; len: 15; CDR3nt: TGTGCCAGCAGCCGGAGCGGACAGTTCGGCGGGGAGCTGTTTTTT; CDR3aa: CASSRSGQFGGELFF
d_gene: TRBD2; j_gene: TRBJ2-1; v_gene: TRBV5-4; abundance: .; len: 14; CDR3nt: TGTGCCAGCAGCATGGAGCGGGGGTACAATGAGCAGTTCTTC; CDR3aa: CASSMERGYNEQFF
d_gene: .; j_gene: TRBJ2-5; v_gene: TRBV11-2; abundance: .; len: 14; CDR3nt: TGTGCCAGCAGCTTAGAGGTGGGACAAGAGACCCAGTACTTC; CDR3aa: CASSLEVGQETQYF
d_gene: TRBD2; j_gene: TRBJ2-4; v_gene: TRBV29-1; abundance: .; len: 13; CDR3nt: TGCAGCGCTGATGGGGGAGGGGAAAACATTCAGTACTTC; CDR3aa: CSADGGGENIQYF